These T cell receptor beta chains were read from a single sample in a study of PD-1 blockade in classical Hodgkin lymphoma. Method: immunoSEQ multiplex PCR; TCRdb's copy keeps in-frame clones and lacks some. Of roughly 81,000 clones in the sample, around 90% were seen once. The sample was peripheral blood mononuclear cells (PBMCs), taken before the second cycle of nivolumab. The receptors originated from a human donor with classical Hodgkin lymphoma. The CDR3 runs from the conserved cysteine through the conserved F or W. Fields, in order: V gene, J gene, D gene, clone size, CDR3 DNA, CDR3 protein. The D gene is left open where the match is weak. Clone sizes are given selectively: once, few, many, or a class where the clone is expanded.

TRBV9	TRBJ2-1	NA	NA	TGTGCCAGCAGCGCCGGTGGTGCTGAGCAGTTCTTC	CASSAGGAEQFF
TRBV5-1	TRBJ1-1	NA	NA	TGCGCCAGCAGCTTGGTCGGGCAGGGAACGAACACTGAAGCTTTCTTT	CASSLVGQGTNTEAFF
TRBV6-6	TRBJ2-7	TRBD2	once	TGTGCCTGCCTCGAAATGACTAGCGGTTCCTACGAGCAGTACTTC	CACLEMTSGSYEQYF
TRBV10-3	TRBJ2-1	NA	once	TGTGCCATCAGTGAGGGGGCCAGGGTTGGGATAAGGAGCTCCTACAATGAGCAGTTCTTC	CAISEGARVGIRSSYNEQFF
TRBV13	TRBJ2-3	NA	NA	TGTGCCAGCAGTGAAACCCCCGACAGCACAGATACGCAGTATTTT	CASSETPDSTDTQYF
TRBV5-1	TRBJ2-5	NA	NA	TGCGCCAGCAGCCAACCCGCTTCGGGGTTGGCCCAGTACTTC	CASSQPASGLAQYF
TRBV10-3	TRBJ2-1	TRBD2	NA	TGTGCCAGCAGCGGGACTAGCGCATACAATGAGCAGTTCTTC	CASSGTSAYNEQFF
TRBV29-1	TRBJ1-1	TRBD1	NA	TGCAGCGTGGGACAGGAGACCAACACTGAAGCTTTCTTT	CSVGQETNTEAFF
TRBV30	TRBJ2-1	TRBD2	NA	TGTGCCTGGAGTGGACTAGCGCCCTACAATGAGCAGTTCTTC	CAWSGLAPYNEQFF
TRBV9	TRBJ2-7	TRBD2	NA	TGTGCCAGCAGCGTAGTTGGGACTAGGGGGGTCTACGAGCAGTACTTC	CASSVVGTRGVYEQYF
TRBV15	TRBJ2-1	TRBD2	once	TGTGCCACCAGCAGACGAGCGGGAGTGGTGAATGAGCAGTTCTTC	CATSRRAGVVNEQFF